These T cell receptor beta chains were read from a single sample in a study of T cell repertoires in cytomegalovirus infection. MiXCR, applied by TCRdb to the reads, yields one record per CDR3 protein. The sample lists about 360,000 distinct CDR3 sequences; approximately 18% were seen once. The sequencing sample was made of PBMCs. The source of these receptors is a human donor in good health (CMV status not recorded). Some clones in this sample may be carry-over from other donors' samples. The CDR3 runs from the conserved cysteine through the conserved F or W. D genes are given only for firm matches. The size of a clone is reported for some rows only, either as once, few or many, or as a class for expanded clones.

v_call: TRBV7-2
j_call: TRBJ2-5
clone_size: many
d_call: TRBD2
cdr3_aa: CASSLWLAGGPGTQYF
cdr3_nt: TGTGCCAGCAGCTTATGGCTAGCGGGGGGGCCCGGGACCCAGTACTTC

v_call: TRBV5-6
j_call: TRBJ2-7
clone_size: few
d_call: NA
cdr3_aa: CASSLARGWEQYF
cdr3_nt: TGTGCCAGCAGCTTGGCCAGGGGCTGGGAGCAGTACTTC

v_call: TRBV20-1
j_call: TRBJ1-5
clone_size: many
d_call: NA
cdr3_aa: CSARQSNQPQHF
cdr3_nt: TGCAGTGCGAGGCAGTCTAATCAGCCCCAGCATTTT

v_call: TRBV5-5
j_call: TRBJ2-2
clone_size: few
d_call: TRBD2
cdr3_aa: CASSILSGRADTGELFF
cdr3_nt: TGTGCCAGCAGCATCCTAAGCGGGAGGGCCGACACCGGGGAGCTGTTTTTT

v_call: TRBV6-8
j_call: TRBJ2-1
clone_size: NA
d_call: TRBD2
cdr3_aa: CASKVAAGVYNEQFF
cdr3_nt: TGTGCCAGCAAGGTTGCAGCGGGAGTCTACAATGAGCAGTTCTTC

v_call: TRBV7-2
j_call: TRBJ2-3
clone_size: many
d_call: TRBD2
cdr3_aa: CASSLLADTDTQYF
cdr3_nt: TGTGCCAGCAGCTTACTAGCGGACACAGATACGCAGTATTTT

v_call: TRBV20-1
j_call: TRBJ2-7
clone_size: NA
d_call: NA
cdr3_aa: CSARDHMGRSYEQYF
cdr3_nt: TGCAGTGCTAGAGATCATATGGGCCGGTCCTACGAGCAGTACTTC

v_call: TRBV7-9
j_call: TRBJ1-2
clone_size: NA
d_call: TRBD1
cdr3_aa: CASSSGGFRTALVYGYTF
cdr3_nt: TGTGCCAGCAGCTCAGGGGGCTTTAGGACAGCCCTCGTTTATGGCTACACCTTC

v_call: TRBV18
j_call: TRBJ2-3
clone_size: few
d_call: TRBD2
cdr3_aa: CASSPTSGGRDTQYF
cdr3_nt: TGTGCCAGCTCACCGACTAGCGGGGGTCGAGATACGCAGTATTTT

v_call: TRBV12-3/TRBV12-4
j_call: TRBJ1-2
clone_size: few
d_call: TRBD1
cdr3_aa: CASRYTGQGEGYTF
cdr3_nt: TGTGCCAGCAGATATACGGGACAGGGAGAGGGCTACACCTTC

v_call: TRBV12-5
j_call: TRBJ1-1
clone_size: many
d_call: NA
cdr3_aa: CASGLSAGRSNPEAFF
cdr3_nt: TGTGCTAGTGGTTTGTCCGCAGGGCGGTCGAACCCTGAAGCTTTCTTT

v_call: TRBV29-1
j_call: TRBJ2-4
clone_size: NA
d_call: NA
cdr3_aa: CSVEVTAGIQYF
cdr3_nt: TGCAGCGTTGAAGTGACCGCGGGCATTCAGTACTTC

v_call: TRBV20-1
j_call: TRBJ1-1
clone_size: NA
d_call: NA
cdr3_aa: CSARDLKDSIAGKNTEAFF
cdr3_nt: TGCAGTGCTAGAGATCTTAAGGACTCAATCGCCGGGAAGAACACTGAAGCTTTCTTT

v_call: TRBV12-3/TRBV12-4
j_call: TRBJ2-1
clone_size: few
d_call: TRBD2
cdr3_aa: CASSPATSGPYNEQFF
cdr3_nt: TGTGCCAGCAGTCCCGCGACTAGCGGGCCCTACAATGAGCAGTTCTTC

v_call: TRBV5-1
j_call: TRBJ2-7
clone_size: NA
d_call: NA
cdr3_aa: CASRNRTSVIYEQYF
cdr3_nt: TGCGCCAGCAGAAATCGGACGTCGGTAATCTACGAGCAGTACTTC

v_call: TRBV10-3
j_call: TRBJ2-7
clone_size: many
d_call: TRBD1
cdr3_aa: CAISELDRGRDEQYF
cdr3_nt: TGTGCCATCAGTGAGTTGGACAGGGGGCGCGACGAGCAGTACTTC

v_call: TRBV6-5
j_call: TRBJ1-1
clone_size: NA
d_call: NA
cdr3_aa: CASSYPPGQSEAFF
cdr3_nt: TGTGCCAGCAGTTACCCCCCCGGACAGAGTGAAGCTTTCTTT

v_call: TRBV7-6
j_call: TRBJ2-1
clone_size: few
d_call: NA
cdr3_aa: CASSFRGREEQFF
cdr3_nt: TGTGCCAGCAGCTTTCGGGGGCGCGAGGAGCAGTTCTTC

v_call: TRBV5-1
j_call: TRBJ2-1
clone_size: few
d_call: NA
cdr3_aa: CASSPTPFYNEQFF
cdr3_nt: TGCGCCAGCAGCCCGACTCCCTTTTACAATGAGCAGTTCTTC

v_call: TRBV12-5
j_call: TRBJ2-1
clone_size: many
d_call: NA
cdr3_aa: CASGPQIAGRQGEQFF
cdr3_nt: TGTGCTAGTGGTCCGCAGATCGCGGGGAGACAGGGTGAGCAGTTCTTC